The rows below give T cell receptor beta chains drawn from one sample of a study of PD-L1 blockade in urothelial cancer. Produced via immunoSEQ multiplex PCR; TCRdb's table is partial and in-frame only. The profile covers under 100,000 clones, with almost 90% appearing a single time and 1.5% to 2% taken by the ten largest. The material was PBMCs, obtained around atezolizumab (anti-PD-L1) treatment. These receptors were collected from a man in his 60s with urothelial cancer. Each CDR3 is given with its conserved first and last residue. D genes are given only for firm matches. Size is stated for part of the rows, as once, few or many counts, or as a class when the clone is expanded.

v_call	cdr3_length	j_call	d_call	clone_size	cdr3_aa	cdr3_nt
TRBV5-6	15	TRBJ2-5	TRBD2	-	CASSLIAGEVETQYF	TGTGCCAGCAGCTTGATTGCGGGGGAGGTGGAGACCCAGTACTTC
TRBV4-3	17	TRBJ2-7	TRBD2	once	CASSQEASGTSSYEQYF	TGCGCCAGCAGCCAAGAGGCTAGCGGGACGAGCTCCTACGAGCAGTACTTC
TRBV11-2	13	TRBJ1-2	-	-	CASTPGLNYGYTF	TGTGCCAGCACCCCCGGACTGAACTATGGCTACACCTTC
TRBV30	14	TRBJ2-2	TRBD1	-	CAWSVDRATGELFF	TGTGCCTGGAGTGTGGACAGGGCCACCGGGGAGCTGTTTTTT
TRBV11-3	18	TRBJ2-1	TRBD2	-	CASSLDYPTSGRAGEQFF	TGTGCCAGCAGCTTAGATTACCCCACCAGCGGGAGGGCCGGTGAGCAGTTCTTC
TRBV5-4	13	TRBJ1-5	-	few	CASSLGENQPQHF	TGTGCCAGCAGCTTGGGAGAGAATCAGCCCCAGCATTTT
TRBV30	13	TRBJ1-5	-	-	CAWSYGENQPQHF	TGTGCCTGGAGCTACGGGGAAAATCAGCCCCAGCATTTT
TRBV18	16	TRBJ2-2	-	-	CASSPPQGANTGELFF	TGTGCCAGCTCACCACCTCAGGGCGCGAACACCGGGGAGCTGTTTTTT
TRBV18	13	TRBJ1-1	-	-	CASAGGVNTEAFF	TGTGCCAGCGCCGGGGGTGTGAACACTGAAGCTTTCTTT
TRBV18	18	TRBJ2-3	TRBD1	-	CASSPRETDRGLADTQYF	TGTGCCAGCTCACCGAGAGAAACGGACAGGGGGCTTGCAGATACGCAGTATTTT
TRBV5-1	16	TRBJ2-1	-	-	CASSLGQMSSYNEQFF	TGCGCCAGCAGCTTGGGACAGATGAGCTCCTACAATGAGCAGTTCTTC
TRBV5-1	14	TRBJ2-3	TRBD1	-	CASHETGGTDTQYF	TGCGCCAGCCACGAGACAGGGGGAACAGATACGCAGTATTTT
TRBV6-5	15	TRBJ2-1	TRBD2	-	CASSGSGLAGAGGFF	TGTGCCAGCAGCGGCTCGGGACTAGCGGGCGCCGGGGGGTTCTTC
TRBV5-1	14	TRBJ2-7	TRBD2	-	CASSRGLGSYEQYF	TGCGCCAGCAGCAGGGGACTAGGATCCTACGAGCAGTACTTC
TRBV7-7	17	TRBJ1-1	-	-	CARPRHSKSRSNTEAFF	TGTGCTCGCCCCCGACATAGTAAATCTCGGTCGAACACTGAAGCTTTCTTT
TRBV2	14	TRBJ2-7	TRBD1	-	CASSVGRGPYEQYF	TGTGCCAGCAGTGTTGGCAGGGGGCCCTACGAGCAGTACTTC
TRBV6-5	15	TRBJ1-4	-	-	CASRPRGATNEKLFF	TGTGCCAGCAGGCCCCGCGGGGCAACTAATGAAAAACTGTTTTTT
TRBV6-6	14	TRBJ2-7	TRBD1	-	CASSYRGPEGEQYF	TGTGCCAGCAGTTACAGGGGGCCCGAGGGGGAGCAGTACTTC